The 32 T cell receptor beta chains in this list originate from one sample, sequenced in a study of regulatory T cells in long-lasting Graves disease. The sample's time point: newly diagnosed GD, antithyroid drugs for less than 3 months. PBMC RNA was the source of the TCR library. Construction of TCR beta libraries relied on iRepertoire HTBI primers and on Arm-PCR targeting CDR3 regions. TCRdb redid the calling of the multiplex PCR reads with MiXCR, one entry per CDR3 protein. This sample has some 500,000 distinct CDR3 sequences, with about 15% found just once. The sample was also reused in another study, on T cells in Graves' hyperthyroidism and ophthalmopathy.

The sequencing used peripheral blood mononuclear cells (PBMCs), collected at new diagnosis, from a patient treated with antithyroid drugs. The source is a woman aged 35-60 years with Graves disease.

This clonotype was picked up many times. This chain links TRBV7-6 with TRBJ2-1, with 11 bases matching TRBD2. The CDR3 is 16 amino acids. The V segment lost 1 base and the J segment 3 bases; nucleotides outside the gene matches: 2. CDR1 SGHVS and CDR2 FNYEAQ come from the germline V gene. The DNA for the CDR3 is TGTGCCAGCAGCTTAGGAACTAGCGGGGGCTACAATGAGCAGTTCTTC. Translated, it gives CASSLGTSGGYNEQFF.

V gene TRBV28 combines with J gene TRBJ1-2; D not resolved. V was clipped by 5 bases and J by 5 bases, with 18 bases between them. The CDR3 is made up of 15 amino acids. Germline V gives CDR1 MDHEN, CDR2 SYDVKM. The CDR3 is CASSPPWQVWYGYTF. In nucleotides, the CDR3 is TGTGCCAGCAGTCCCCCGTGGCAAGTGTGGTATGGCTACACCTTC.

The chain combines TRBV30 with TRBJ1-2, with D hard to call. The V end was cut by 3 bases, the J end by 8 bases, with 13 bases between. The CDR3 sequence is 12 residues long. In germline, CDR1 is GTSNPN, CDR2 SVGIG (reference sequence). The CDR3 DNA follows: TGTGCCTGGAGAGCCCCTGGGGTAGGCTACACCTTC. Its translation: CAWRAPGVGYTF.

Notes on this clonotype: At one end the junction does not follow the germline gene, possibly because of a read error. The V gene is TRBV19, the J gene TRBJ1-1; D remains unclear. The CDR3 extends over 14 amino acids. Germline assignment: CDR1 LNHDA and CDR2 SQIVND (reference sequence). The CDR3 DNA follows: TGTACCAGTATCCCCCGCAGGATGAACACTGAAGCTTTCTTT. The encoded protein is CTSIPRRMNTEAFF.

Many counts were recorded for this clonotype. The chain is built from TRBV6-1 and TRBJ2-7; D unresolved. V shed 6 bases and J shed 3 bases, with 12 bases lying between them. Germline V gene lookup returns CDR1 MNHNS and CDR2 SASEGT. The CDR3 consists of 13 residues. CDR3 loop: CASSRGRHYEQYF. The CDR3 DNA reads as TGTGCCAGCAGCCGAGGCAGGCACTACGAGCAGTACTTC.

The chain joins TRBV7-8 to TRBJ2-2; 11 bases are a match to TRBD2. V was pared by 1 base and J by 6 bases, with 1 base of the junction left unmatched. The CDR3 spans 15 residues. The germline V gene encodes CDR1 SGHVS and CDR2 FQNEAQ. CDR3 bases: TGTGCCAGCAGCTTAGTAGCGGGGGGGTCCGGGGAGCTGTTTTTT. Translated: CASSLVAGGSGELFF.

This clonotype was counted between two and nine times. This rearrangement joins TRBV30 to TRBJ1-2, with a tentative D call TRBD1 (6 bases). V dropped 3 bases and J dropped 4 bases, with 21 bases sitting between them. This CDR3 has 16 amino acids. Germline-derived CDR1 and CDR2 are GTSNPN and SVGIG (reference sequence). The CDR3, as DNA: TGTGCCTGGAGCCCCCAGGGCAGGGGTCTACTCTATGGCTACACCTTC. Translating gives CAWSPQGRGLLYGYTF.

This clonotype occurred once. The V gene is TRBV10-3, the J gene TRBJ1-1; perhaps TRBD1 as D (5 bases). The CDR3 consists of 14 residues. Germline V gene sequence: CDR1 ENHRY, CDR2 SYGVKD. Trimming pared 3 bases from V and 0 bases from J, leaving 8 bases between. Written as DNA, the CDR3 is TGTGCCATCAGTGATCCGGGGGTGAACACTGAAGCTTTCTTT. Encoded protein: CAISDPGVNTEAFF.

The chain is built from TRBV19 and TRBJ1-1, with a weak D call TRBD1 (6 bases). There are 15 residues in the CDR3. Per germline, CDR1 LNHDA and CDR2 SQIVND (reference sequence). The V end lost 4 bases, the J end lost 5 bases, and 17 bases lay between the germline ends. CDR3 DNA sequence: TGTGCCAGTAGTACCGGAAGGGGGATTAATACTGAAGCTTTCTTT. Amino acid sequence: CASSTGRGINTEAFF.

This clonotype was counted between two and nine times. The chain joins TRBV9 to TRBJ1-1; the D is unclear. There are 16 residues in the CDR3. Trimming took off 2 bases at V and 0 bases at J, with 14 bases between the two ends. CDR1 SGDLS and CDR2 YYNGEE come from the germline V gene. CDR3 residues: CASSVSDTVMNTEAFF. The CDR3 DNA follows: TGTGCCAGCAGCGTTTCCGACACGGTTATGAACACTGAAGCTTTCTTT. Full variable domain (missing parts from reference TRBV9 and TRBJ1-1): DSGVTQTPKHLITATGQRVTLRCSPRSGDLSVYWYQQSLDQGLQFLIQYYNGEERAKGNILERFSAQQFPDLHSELNLSSLELGDSALYFCASSVSDTVMNTEAFFGQGTRLTVV.

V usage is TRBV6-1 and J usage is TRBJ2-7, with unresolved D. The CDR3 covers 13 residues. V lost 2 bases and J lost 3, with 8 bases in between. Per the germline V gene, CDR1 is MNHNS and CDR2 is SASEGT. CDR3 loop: CASSEQPDYEQYF. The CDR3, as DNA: TGTGCCAGCAGTGAACAACCCGACTACGAGCAGTACTTC.

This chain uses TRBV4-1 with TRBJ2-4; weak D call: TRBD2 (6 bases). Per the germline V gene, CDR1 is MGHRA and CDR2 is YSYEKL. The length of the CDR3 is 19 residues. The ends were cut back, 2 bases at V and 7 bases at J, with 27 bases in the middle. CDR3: CASSQSAPTAGPPDNIQYF. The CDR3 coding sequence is TGCGCCAGCAGCCAATCCGCTCCCACCGCGGGGCCCCCGGACAACATTCAGTACTTC.

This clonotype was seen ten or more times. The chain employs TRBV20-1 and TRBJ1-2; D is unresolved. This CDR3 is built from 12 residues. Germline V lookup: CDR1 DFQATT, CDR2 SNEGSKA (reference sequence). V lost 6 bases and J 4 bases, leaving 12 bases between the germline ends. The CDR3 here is CSAPDTAYGYTF. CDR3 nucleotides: TGCAGTGCCCCCGACACCGCCTATGGCTACACCTTC.

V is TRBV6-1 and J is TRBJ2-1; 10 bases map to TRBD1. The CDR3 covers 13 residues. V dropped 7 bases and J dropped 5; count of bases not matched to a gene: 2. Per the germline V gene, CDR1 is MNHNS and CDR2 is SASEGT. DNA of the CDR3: TGTGCCAGCATAGGACAGGGGGACAATGAGCAGTTCTTC. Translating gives CASIGQGDNEQFF.

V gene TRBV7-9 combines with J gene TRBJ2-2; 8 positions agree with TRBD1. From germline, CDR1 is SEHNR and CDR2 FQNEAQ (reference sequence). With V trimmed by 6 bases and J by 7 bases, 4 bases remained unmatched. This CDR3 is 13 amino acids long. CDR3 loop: CASSSTGGGELFF. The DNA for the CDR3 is TGTGCCAGCAGTTCAACAGGGGGCGGGGAGCTGTTTTTT. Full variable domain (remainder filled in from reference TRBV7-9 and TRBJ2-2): DTGVSQNPRHKITKRGQNVTFRCDPISEHNRLYWYRQTLGQGPEFLTYFQNEAQLEKSRLLSDRFSAERPKGSFSTLEIQRTEQGDSAMYLCASSSTGGGELFFGEGSRLTVL.

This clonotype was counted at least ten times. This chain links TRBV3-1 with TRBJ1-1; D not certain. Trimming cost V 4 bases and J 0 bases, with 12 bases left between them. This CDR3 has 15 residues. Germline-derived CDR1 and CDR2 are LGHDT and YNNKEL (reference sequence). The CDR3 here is CASSLDTPMNTEAFF. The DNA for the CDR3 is TGTGCCAGCAGCCTCGACACCCCCATGAACACTGAAGCTTTCTTT.

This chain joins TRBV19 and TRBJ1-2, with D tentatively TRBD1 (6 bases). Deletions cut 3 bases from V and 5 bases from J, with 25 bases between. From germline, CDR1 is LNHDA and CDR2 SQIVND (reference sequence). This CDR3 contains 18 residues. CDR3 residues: CASSILTSQGPGIYGYTF. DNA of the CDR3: TGTGCCAGTAGTATCCTCACTTCACAGGGACCAGGGATATATGGCTACACCTTC. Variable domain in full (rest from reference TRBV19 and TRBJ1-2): DGGITQSPKYLFRKEGQNVTLSCEQNLNHDAMYWYRQDPGQGLRLIYYSQIVNDFQKGDIAEGYSVSREKKESFPLTVTSAQKNPTAFYLCASSILTSQGPGIYGYTFGSGTRLTVV.

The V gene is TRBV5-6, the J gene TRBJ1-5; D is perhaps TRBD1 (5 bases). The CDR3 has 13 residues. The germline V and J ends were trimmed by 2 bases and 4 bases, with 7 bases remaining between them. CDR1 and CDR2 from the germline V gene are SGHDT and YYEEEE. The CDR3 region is CASSLNRNQPQHF. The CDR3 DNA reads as TGTGCCAGCAGCTTAAACAGGAATCAGCCCCAGCATTTT.

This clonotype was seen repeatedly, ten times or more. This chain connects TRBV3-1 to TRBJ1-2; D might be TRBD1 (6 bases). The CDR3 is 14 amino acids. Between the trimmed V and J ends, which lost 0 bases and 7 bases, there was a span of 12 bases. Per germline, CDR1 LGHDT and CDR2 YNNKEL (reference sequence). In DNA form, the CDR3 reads TGTGCCAGCAGCCAAGAGCTGGGGGCGCGTGGCTACACCTTC. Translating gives CASSQELGARGYTF. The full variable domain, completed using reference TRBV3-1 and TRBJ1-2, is DTAVSQTPKYLVTQMGNDKSIKCEQNLGHDTMYWYKQDSKKFLKIMFSYNNKELIINETVPNRFSPKSPDKAHLNLHINSLELGDSAVYFCASSQELGARGYTFGSGTRLTVV.

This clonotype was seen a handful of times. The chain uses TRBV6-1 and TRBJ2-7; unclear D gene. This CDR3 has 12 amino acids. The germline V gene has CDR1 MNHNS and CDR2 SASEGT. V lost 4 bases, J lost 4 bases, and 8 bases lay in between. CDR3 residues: CASSGALYEQYF. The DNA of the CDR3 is TGTGCCAGCAGTGGGGCTCTATACGAGCAGTACTTC.

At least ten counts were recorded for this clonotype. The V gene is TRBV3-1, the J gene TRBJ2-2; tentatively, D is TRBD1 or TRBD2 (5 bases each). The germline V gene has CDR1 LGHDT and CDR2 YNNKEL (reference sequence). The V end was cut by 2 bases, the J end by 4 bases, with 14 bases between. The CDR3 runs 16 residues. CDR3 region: CASSQISGAGTGELFF. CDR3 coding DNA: TGTGCCAGCAGCCAAATATCCGGGGCAGGCACCGGGGAGCTGTTTTTT.

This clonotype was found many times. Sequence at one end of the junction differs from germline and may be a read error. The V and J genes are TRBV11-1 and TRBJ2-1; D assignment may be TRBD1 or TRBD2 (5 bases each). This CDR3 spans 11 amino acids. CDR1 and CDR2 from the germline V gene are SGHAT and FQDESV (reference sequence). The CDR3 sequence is CASSLGVGVDF. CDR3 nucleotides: TGTGCCAGCAGCTTAGGGGTGGGGGTAGACTTC.

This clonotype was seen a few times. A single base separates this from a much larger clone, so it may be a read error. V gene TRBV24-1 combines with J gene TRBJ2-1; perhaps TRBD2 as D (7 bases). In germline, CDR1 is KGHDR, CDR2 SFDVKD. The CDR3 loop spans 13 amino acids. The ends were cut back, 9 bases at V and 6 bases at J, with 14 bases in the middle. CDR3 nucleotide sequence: TGTGCCACCTCGAAGAGGGGGGGCAATGAGCAGTTCTTC. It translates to CATSKRGGNEQFF.

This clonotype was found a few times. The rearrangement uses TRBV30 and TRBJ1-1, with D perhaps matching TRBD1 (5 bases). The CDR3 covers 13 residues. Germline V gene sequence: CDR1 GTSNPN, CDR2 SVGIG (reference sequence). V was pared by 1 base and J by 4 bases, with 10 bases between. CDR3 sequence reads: CAWSAGGGTEAFF. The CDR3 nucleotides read TGTGCCTGGAGTGCTGGGGGAGGCACTGAAGCTTTCTTT.

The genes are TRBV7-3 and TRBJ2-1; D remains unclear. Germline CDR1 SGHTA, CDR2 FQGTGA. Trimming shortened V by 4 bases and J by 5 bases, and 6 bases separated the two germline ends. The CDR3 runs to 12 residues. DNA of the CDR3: TGTGCCAGCAGCTCTGAGCACAATGAGCAGTTCTTC. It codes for CASSSEHNEQFF.

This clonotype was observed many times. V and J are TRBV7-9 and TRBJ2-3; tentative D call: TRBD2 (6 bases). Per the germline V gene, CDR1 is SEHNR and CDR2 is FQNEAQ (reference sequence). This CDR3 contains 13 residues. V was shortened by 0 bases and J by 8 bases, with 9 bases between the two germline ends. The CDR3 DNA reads TGTGCCAGCAGCTTAGCGCGGGGCTTTACGCAGTATTTT. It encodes CASSLARGFTQYF.

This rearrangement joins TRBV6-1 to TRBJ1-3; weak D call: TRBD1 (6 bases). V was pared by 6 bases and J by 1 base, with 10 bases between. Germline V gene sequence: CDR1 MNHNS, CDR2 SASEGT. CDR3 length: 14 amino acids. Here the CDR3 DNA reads TGTGCCAGCAGCTCGGGACAATCTGGAAACACCATATATTTT. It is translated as CASSSGQSGNTIYF.

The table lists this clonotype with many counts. In DNA, the CDR3 is TGTGCCAGCACCTTGACAGGGCCTAGCACTGAAGCTTTCTTT. Amino acid sequence: CASTLTGPSTEAFF. The V gene is TRBV11-3, the J gene TRBJ1-1; 7 bases are a match to TRBD1. This CDR3 comprises 14 residues. Trimming took 7 bases from V and 4 from J; bases not matched to a gene: 9. The germline V gene has CDR1 SGHNT and CDR2 YENEEA.

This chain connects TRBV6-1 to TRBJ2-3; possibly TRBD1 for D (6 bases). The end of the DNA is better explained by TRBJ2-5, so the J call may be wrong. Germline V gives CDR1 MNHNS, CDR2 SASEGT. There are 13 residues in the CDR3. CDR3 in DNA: TGTGCCAGCAGACAACAGGGTTTAGAGACCCAGTACTTC. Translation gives CASRQQGLETQYF.

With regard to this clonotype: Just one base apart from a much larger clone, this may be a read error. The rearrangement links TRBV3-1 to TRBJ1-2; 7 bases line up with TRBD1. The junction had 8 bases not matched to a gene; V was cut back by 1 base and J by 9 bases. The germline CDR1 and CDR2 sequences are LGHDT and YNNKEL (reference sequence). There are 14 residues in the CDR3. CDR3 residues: CASSQASGTDRYTF. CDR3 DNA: TGTGCCAGCAGCCAAGCTTCCGGGACAGATCGCTACACCTTC.

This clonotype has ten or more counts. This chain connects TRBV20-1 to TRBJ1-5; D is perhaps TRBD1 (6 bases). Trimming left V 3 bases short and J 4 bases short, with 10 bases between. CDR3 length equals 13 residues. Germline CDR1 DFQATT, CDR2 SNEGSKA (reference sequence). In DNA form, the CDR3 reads TGCAGTGCTAGGCGGGGGCAGAATCAGCCCCAGCATTTT. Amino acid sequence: CSARRGQNQPQHF.

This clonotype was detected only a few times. The CDR3 DNA reads TGTGCCAGCGCTCTCCTGAACACCGGGGAGCTGTTTTTT. This codes for CASALLNTGELFF. The chain recombines TRBV6-1 with TRBJ2-2, with D unclear. Germline V gene data show CDR1 as MNHNS and CDR2 as SASEGT. V was trimmed by 8 bases and J by 1 base, leaving 8 bases between them. The length of the CDR3 is 13 residues.